The subject of this entry is one T cell receptor beta chain. Its target is unknown. The record originates from a study of graft-versus-host responses after intestinal transplantation. For the study at large: Each transplant was multivisceral, liver-intestinal, or isolated intestinal. Findings of the study overall: Some GvH clones were seen earlier in gut or blood, suggesting intestinal origin.

V trimming: 6 bases; J trimming: 5 bases; junction bases outside the gene matches: 9. The CDR3 length is 14 residues. Germline V gives CDR1 SGHVS, CDR2 FQNEAQ. Assay: immunoSEQ multiplex PCR; the TCRdb copy retains only in-frame clones and omits some. The profile covers about 130,000 clones, with around nine tenths appearing a single time and under 0.2% taken by the ten largest. The TCR originated in a human donor who received an intestinal transplant. The starting material was unstimulated CD4+ T cells sorted from spleen or lymph node cells, obtained before intestinal transplant. V and J are TRBV7-8 and TRBJ2-5; 7 positions agree with TRBD1. The CDR3 nucleotides read TGTGCCAGCAGGTCAAACAGGGGCAAGGAGACCCAGTACTTC. It codes for CASRSNRGKETQYF.